This paragraph covers one T cell receptor beta chain sequence. The target antigen is unknown. The data derive from a study of vaccination effects on CD4 cells after COVID-19. Study overall: The participants, recipients of two vaccine doses, got either BNT162b2 or mRNA-1273.

This table comes from immunoSEQ multiplex PCR, and its TCRdb copy is limited to in-frame clones, with some not included. Of 70,000 or so clones listed, around 77% are singletons. The culture ran for roughly ten days, and then CD4+ T cells were isolated. Nucleocapsid antibodies were negative in the vaccine recipients, who had never had SARS-CoV-2 infection. Germline V gene lookup returns CDR1 LNHNV and CDR2 YYDKDF (reference sequence). The CDR3 length is 16 residues. V shed 0 bases and J shed 5 bases, with 14 bases lying between them. Here the sequenced sample was CD4+ T cells from PBMCs cultured without peptide, taken before COVID-19 vaccination. The chain uses TRBV15 and TRBJ2-1; tentatively, D is TRBD2 (7 bases). The origin of this receptor is a human donor who received a COVID-19 vaccine. The chain's CDR3 is CATSRDAGEGDNEQFF. CDR3 nucleotides: TGTGCCACCAGCAGAGATGCAGGGGAGGGAGACAATGAGCAGTTCTTC.